The rows below give T cell receptor beta chains drawn from one sample of a study of OX40 agonist ivuxolimab in advanced cancers. Using immunoSEQ multiplex PCR, the repertoire was profiled, and TCRdb retains in-frame clones only, with some absent. The repertoire holds about 99,000 clones, with 95% to 96% as singletons. The source was CD4+ or CD8+ T cells sorted from blood, collected in a trial of the OX40 agonist ivuxolimab. The receptor set was obtained from an adult with an advanced solid tumor such as melanoma, head and neck, liver or kidney cancer. The CDR3 runs from the conserved cysteine through the conserved F or W. The order of the fields is clone size, D gene, V gene, J gene, CDR3 protein, CDR3 DNA. The D gene is left open where the match is weak. Size is omitted from some rows. Given values are once, few, many or a class for expanded clones.

clone size: NA; D gene: NA; V gene: TRBV7-9; J gene: TRBJ1-1; CDR3 protein: CASSGDGVEAFF; CDR3 DNA: TGTGCCAGCAGCGGAGACGGTGTTGAAGCTTTCTTT
clone size: NA; D gene: TRBD1; V gene: TRBV7-8; J gene: TRBJ1-5; CDR3 protein: CASSPTGFGNQPQHF; CDR3 DNA: TGTGCCAGCAGCCCGACAGGGTTTGGCAATCAGCCCCAGCATTTT
clone size: few; D gene: TRBD2; V gene: TRBV28; J gene: TRBJ2-7; CDR3 protein: CASRSGGDYEQYF; CDR3 DNA: TGTGCCAGCAGGTCGGGGGGGGACTACGAGCAGTACTTC
clone size: NA; D gene: TRBD2; V gene: TRBV5-4; J gene: TRBJ2-5; CDR3 protein: CAGGLAGGQETQYF; CDR3 DNA: TGTGCCGGGGGACTAGCGGGAGGGCAAGAGACCCAGTACTTC
clone size: NA; D gene: TRBD2; V gene: TRBV18; J gene: TRBJ2-2; CDR3 protein: CASSPRGLAGEISTGELFF; CDR3 DNA: TGTGCCAGCTCACCACGCGGACTAGCGGGAGAGATAAGCACCGGGGAGCTGTTTTTT
clone size: NA; D gene: NA; V gene: TRBV28; J gene: TRBJ1-3; CDR3 protein: CASSSPPQYSGNTIYF; CDR3 DNA: TGTGCCAGCAGTTCACCACCCCAGTACTCTGGAAACACCATATATTTT
clone size: NA; D gene: TRBD1; V gene: TRBV5-5; J gene: TRBJ1-1; CDR3 protein: CASTAGQGGTEAFF; CDR3 DNA: TGTGCCAGCACCGCGGGACAGGGAGGCACTGAAGCTTTCTTT
clone size: NA; D gene: NA; V gene: TRBV28; J gene: TRBJ2-7; CDR3 protein: CASSLPSGEQYF; CDR3 DNA: TGTGCCAGCAGTTTACCTTCAGGAGAGCAGTACTTC
clone size: NA; D gene: TRBD1; V gene: TRBV30; J gene: TRBJ1-1; CDR3 protein: CAWSPQGDTEAFF; CDR3 DNA: TGTGCCTGGAGTCCCCAGGGGGACACTGAAGCTTTCTTT
clone size: NA; D gene: TRBD2; V gene: TRBV7-3; J gene: TRBJ2-3; CDR3 protein: CASSLLGGSGTDTQYF; CDR3 DNA: TGTGCCAGCAGCTTATTGGGCGGGAGTGGAACAGATACGCAGTATTTT
clone size: NA; D gene: TRBD2; V gene: TRBV19; J gene: TRBJ2-1; CDR3 protein: CASSFSVDPGLGDREQFF; CDR3 DNA: TGTGCCAGTAGTTTCTCAGTGGACCCGGGACTAGGGGATAGGGAGCAGTTCTTC
clone size: once; D gene: TRBD2; V gene: TRBV12-5; J gene: TRBJ2-1; CDR3 protein: CASGSSGTYNEQFF; CDR3 DNA: TGTGCTAGTGGTTCTAGCGGGACATACAATGAGCAGTTCTTC
clone size: NA; D gene: NA; V gene: TRBV11-2; J gene: TRBJ1-1; CDR3 protein: CASSAAQGTEAFF; CDR3 DNA: TGTGCCAGCAGCGCAGCGCAGGGCACTGAAGCTTTCTTT
clone size: NA; D gene: NA; V gene: TRBV9; J gene: TRBJ1-1; CDR3 protein: CASSVGGYTEAFF; CDR3 DNA: TGTGCCAGCAGCGTAGGTGGTTACACTGAAGCTTTCTTT
clone size: NA; D gene: NA; V gene: TRBV5-4; J gene: TRBJ2-2; CDR3 protein: CASSLAIGNTGELFF; CDR3 DNA: TGTGCCAGCAGCTTGGCTATAGGTAACACCGGGGAGCTGTTTTTT
clone size: NA; D gene: NA; V gene: TRBV7-9; J gene: TRBJ2-7; CDR3 protein: CASSTRDGQIYEQYF; CDR3 DNA: TGTGCCAGCAGCACTCGGGACGGACAAATCTACGAGCAGTACTTC
clone size: NA; D gene: NA; V gene: TRBV5-4; J gene: TRBJ2-7; CDR3 protein: CASSNTGSYYEQYF; CDR3 DNA: TGTGCCAGCAGCAACACAGGGTCCTACTACGAGCAGTACTTC
clone size: NA; D gene: NA; V gene: TRBV19; J gene: TRBJ2-7; CDR3 protein: CASSTDGLSYEQYF; CDR3 DNA: TGTGCCAGTAGTACAGACGGTCTCTCCTACGAGCAGTACTTC
clone size: NA; D gene: NA; V gene: TRBV7-6; J gene: TRBJ2-1; CDR3 protein: CASSLGRPEQFF; CDR3 DNA: TGTGCCAGCAGCTTAGGGCGGCCTGAGCAGTTCTTC
clone size: NA; D gene: NA; V gene: TRBV27; J gene: TRBJ2-1; CDR3 protein: CASSLSQRALFF; CDR3 DNA: TGTGCCAGCAGTTTGTCCCAGCGCGCACTGTTCTTC
clone size: NA; D gene: NA; V gene: TRBV19; J gene: TRBJ1-5; CDR3 protein: CASSTPGLPNQPQHF; CDR3 DNA: TGTGCCAGTAGCACTCCGGGACTCCCTAATCAGCCCCAGCATTTT
clone size: few; D gene: NA; V gene: TRBV5-1; J gene: TRBJ2-7; CDR3 protein: CASSITGFYEQYF; CDR3 DNA: TGCGCCAGCAGCATTACAGGGTTTTACGAGCAGTACTTC